The 21 T cell receptor beta chains below come from one sample, sequenced in a study of shared clonotypes between healthy human individuals. TCRdb keeps only in-frame clones here, not all; method: immunoSEQ multiplex PCR. The table has 2 million to 2.5 million clones, 90% to 95% seen once. The source material was naive CD4+ T cells from PBMCs. Indicated subset: CD45RA+ positively selected. The receptor set was obtained from a man younger than 35 in good health. Some clones in this sample may be carry-over from other donors' samples.

The V and J genes are TRBV28 and TRBJ2-5, with D tentatively TRBD2 (5 bases). This CDR3 contains 15 residues. V was cut by 10 bases and J by 4 bases, with 22 bases left in between. The germline CDR1 and CDR2 sequences are MDHEN and SYDVKM. The CDR3 here is CATLGAGGVRETQYF. As DNA, the CDR3 is TGTGCCACCCTTGGCGCCGGAGGCGTCCGAGAGACCCAGTACTTC.

The chain combines TRBV19 with TRBJ2-7; 10 bases line up with TRBD2. CDR3 length: 16 residues. Losses at the gene ends were 3 bases for V and 5 bases for J; bases not matched to a gene: 10. Germline V gene sequence: CDR1 LNHDA, CDR2 SQIVND (reference sequence). CDR3 region: CASSMGLAGAGDEQYF. The CDR3, as DNA: TGTGCCAGTAGTATGGGGCTAGCGGGAGCCGGGGACGAGCAGTACTTC.

The genes are TRBV4-2 and TRBJ1-5; 9 positions agree with TRBD1. V was clipped by 1 base and J by 5 bases; unmatched bases: 6. The CDR3 is 16 amino acids. The V gene's germline CDR1 is LGHNA and CDR2 YNFKEQ. Here the CDR3 reads CASSQGQGVSYQPQHF. The CDR3 DNA reads as TGTGCCAGCAGCCAAGGACAGGGGGTTTCGTATCAGCCCCAGCATTTT.

The chain recombines TRBV4-3 with TRBJ2-7; no reliable D call. Germline loops: CDR1 LGHNA, CDR2 YSLEER. V lost 4 bases to trimming and J lost 5 bases, with 12 bases between them. This CDR3 spans 13 amino acids. CDR3 protein: CASSPQRGDEQYF. DNA for the CDR3: TGCGCCAGCAGCCCCCAGCGCGGCGACGAGCAGTACTTC.

V gene TRBV2 combines with J gene TRBJ2-7; no clear D. Germline values: CDR1 SNHLY, CDR2 FYNNEI. Trimming pared 6 bases from V and 7 bases from J, leaving 13 bases between. There are 12 residues in the CDR3. CDR3 protein: CASRETTLEQYF. For the CDR3, the DNA is TGTGCCAGCAGGGAAACTACATTGGAGCAGTACTTC.

The chain employs TRBV5-4 and TRBJ2-7; 12 bases map to TRBD1. The CDR3 has 16 residues. Germline lookup yields CDR1 SGHNT and CDR2 YYREEE (reference sequence). V dropped 0 bases and J dropped 6; count of bases not matched to a gene: 7. CDR3 nucleotide sequence: TGTGCCAGCAGCTTGGCCTCCGGGACAGGGGGCCGCGAGCAGTACTTC. The encoded protein is CASSLASGTGGREQYF. The full variable domain, rest sourced from reference TRBV5-4 and TRBJ2-7, is ETGVTQSPTHLIKTRGQQVTLRCSSQSGHNTVSWYQQALGQGPQFIFQYYREEENGRGNFPPRFSGLQFPNYSSELNVNALELDDSALYLCASSLASGTGGREQYFGPGTRLTVT.

This chain links TRBV7-9 with TRBJ2-3; 7 nucleotides agree with TRBD2. The CDR3 length is 17 residues. Germline CDR1 and CDR2: SEHNR and FQNEAQ (reference sequence). The trim removed 4 bases at V and 2 bases at J, leaving 12 bases unmatched. The CDR3 is CASSSLLSGKTTDTQYF. The CDR3 nucleotides read TGTGCCAGCAGCTCACTTTTAAGCGGGAAAACCACAGATACGCAGTATTTT. Based on the CDR3 plus reference TRBV7-9 and TRBJ2-3, the full variable domain is DTGVSQNPRHKITKRGQNVTFRCDPISEHNRLYWYRQTLGQGPEFLTYFQNEAQLEKSRLLSDRFSAERPKGSFSTLEIQRTEQGDSAMYLCASSSLLSGKTTDTQYFGPGTRLTVL.

To note about this clone: Other DNA sequences within the sample encode an identical CDR3. The V call is TRBV19, the J call TRBJ1-2; D gene unclear. The germline gives CDR1 LNHDA, CDR2 SQIVND (reference sequence). The V gene lost 5 bases and the J gene lost 6 bases, with 16 bases spanning the gap. This CDR3 has 14 amino acids. CDR3: CASSPRTGIDGYTF. The CDR3 nucleotides read TGTGCCAGTAGTCCCAGGACGGGTATAGATGGCTACACCTTC.

V is TRBV5-1 and J is TRBJ2-2, with D possibly TRBD2 on 5 matching bases. The CDR3 has 15 amino acids. With 5 bases removed from V and 3 bases from J, the gap between germline ends came to 14 bases. Germline assignment: CDR1 SGHRS and CDR2 YFSETQ. CDR3 region: CASSPTSPDTGELFF. Here the CDR3 DNA reads TGCGCCAGCAGTCCCACTAGTCCAGACACCGGGGAGCTGTTTTTT.

With respect to this clone: The same CDR3 can be traced to other DNA sequences in this sample. V is TRBV7-3 and J is TRBJ2-3, with D maybe TRBD1 (6 bases). The V gene lost 5 bases and the J gene lost 2 bases, with 11 bases spanning the gap. CDR1 is SGHTA and CDR2 is FQGTGA in the germline V gene. This CDR3 comprises 14 residues. The CDR3 spells CASSRTGSTDTQYF. The CDR3 DNA reads TGTGCCAGCAGCCGTACAGGGTCCACAGATACGCAGTATTTT.

The chain carries TRBV6-1 and TRBJ1-2, with 9 nucleotides matching TRBD1. Trimming removed 4 bases from V and 4 bases from J; junction bases left unmatched: 7. The CDR3 length is 15 residues. In germline, CDR1 is MNHNS, CDR2 SASEGT. The CDR3 DNA reads TGTGCCAGCAGTGGAGACAGGGGGTCTCTCTATGGCTACACCTTC. It translates to CASSGDRGSLYGYTF.

This chain joins TRBV5-1 and TRBJ2-5, with a tentative D call TRBD2 (5 bases). Trimming left V 4 bases short and J 5 bases short, with 15 bases between. The CDR3 is made up of 14 amino acids. Germline CDR1 is SGHRS and CDR2 is YFSETQ. The CDR3 sequence: CASSRTLNGETQYF. The CDR3 DNA reads as TGCGCCAGCAGCCGGACTTTGAATGGGGAGACCCAGTACTTC.

A single count supports this clone. V is TRBV28 and J is TRBJ2-1, with TRBD2 matching over 15 bases. Per the germline V gene, CDR1 is MDHEN and CDR2 is SYDVKM. The CDR3 covers 14 residues. V was clipped by 6 bases and J by 13 bases; unmatched bases: 7. The CDR3 protein is CASSPGLAGGRQFF. The CDR3, as DNA: TGTGCCAGCAGCCCGGGACTAGCGGGAGGCCGACAGTTCTTC.

The chain carries TRBV7-3 and TRBJ2-2; a possible D gene is TRBD1 (5 bases). This CDR3 region has 15 residues. V shed 1 base and J shed 4 bases, with 10 bases lying between them. In germline, CDR1 is SGHTA, CDR2 FQGTGA. CDR3 DNA: TGTGCCAGCAGCTTAAGAAGGGGATTCACCGGGGAGCTGTTTTTT. Translation gives CASSLRRGFTGELFF. Full variable domain (missing parts from reference TRBV7-3 and TRBJ2-2): GAGVSQTPSNKVTEKGKYVELRCDPISGHTALYWYRQSLGQGPEFLIYFQGTGAADDSGLPNDRFFAVRPEGSVSTLKIQRTERGDSAVYLCASSLRRGFTGELFFGEGSRLTVL.

The chain carries TRBV5-5 and TRBJ2-5, with D hard to call. V was shortened by 6 bases and J by 2 bases, with 14 bases between the two germline ends. The CDR3 totals 14 residues. In germline, CDR1 is SGHKS, CDR2 YYEKEE (reference sequence). CDR3 nucleotide sequence: TGTGCCAGCACCGTAAGCCGGCGACAAGAGACCCAGTACTTC. It encodes CASTVSRRQETQYF.

J is TRBJ2-5 and V is TRBV7-9, with TRBD1 matching 11 bases. V lost 5 bases to trimming and J lost 4 bases; unmatched junction nucleotides: 6. Looked up from germline, CDR1 is SEHNR and CDR2 is FQNEAQ (reference sequence). CDR3 length: 15 residues. DNA for the CDR3: TGTGCCAGCAGCCCAGGACAGGGGGCCTCAGAGACCCAGTACTTC. It translates to CASSPGQGASETQYF.

This clone was recorded once. This chain links TRBV28 with TRBJ2-3, with 7 positions matching TRBD1. The junction had 10 bases not matched to a gene; V was cut back by 10 bases and J by 0 bases. The CDR3 contains 15 residues. The germline gives CDR1 MDHEN, CDR2 SYDVKM. The DNA for the CDR3 is TGTGCCACCTCTTCCGGGACAGTCAGCACAGATACGCAGTATTTT. Translation gives CATSSGTVSTDTQYF.

A note on this clone: The sample carries other DNA sequences with the same CDR3. This chain uses TRBV18 with TRBJ2-5, with 12 bases fitting TRBD1. Germline trimming cut 6 bases from V and 3 bases from J; bases unmatched to any gene: 5. CDR1 and CDR2 from the germline V gene are KGHSH and LQKENI. CDR3 length equals 15 residues. CDR3 residues: CASSPGTGGEETQYF. CDR3 in DNA: TGTGCCAGCTCCCCCGGGACAGGGGGCGAAGAGACCCAGTACTTC. Using reference TRBV18 and TRBJ2-5 for the parts outside the CDR3, the full variable domain is NAGVMQNPRHLVRRRGQEARLRCSPMKGHSHVYWYRQLPEEGLKFMVYLQKENIIDESGMPKERFSAEFPKEGPSILRIQQVVRGDSAAYFCASSPGTGGEETQYFGPGTRLLVL.

The chain links TRBV9 to TRBJ2-6; D is possibly TRBD1 or TRBD2 (5 bases each). The CDR3 is 18 residues long. CDR1 and CDR2 (germline): SGDLS, YYNGEE. V was cut by 0 bases and J by 4 bases, with 17 bases left in between. The CDR3 reads CASSVGDGVLVGANVLTF. CDR3 DNA: TGTGCCAGCAGCGTAGGGGACGGAGTCTTGGTCGGGGCCAACGTCCTGACTTTC. The full variable domain, with the rest looked up from reference TRBV9 and TRBJ2-6, is DSGVTQTPKHLITATGQRVTLRCSPRSGDLSVYWYQQSLDQGLQFLIQYYNGEERAKGNILERFSAQQFPDLHSELNLSSLELGDSALYFCASSVGDGVLVGANVLTFGAGSRLTVL.

This chain connects TRBV6-1 to TRBJ2-2; D gene ambiguous. CDR1 and CDR2 (germline): MNHNS, SASEGT. V lost 6 bases to trimming and J lost 0 bases, with 5 bases between them. This CDR3 contains 13 residues. The CDR3: CASRMTNTGELFF. As DNA, the CDR3 is TGTGCCAGCAGGATGACGAACACCGGGGAGCTGTTTTTT.

This chain links TRBV30 with TRBJ2-7; perhaps D is TRBD1 or TRBD2 (5 bases each). This CDR3 has 13 amino acids. The V end was cut by 4 bases, the J end by 0 bases, with 10 bases between. Germline assignment: CDR1 GTSNPN and CDR2 SVGIG (reference sequence). This chain's CDR3 is CAWTSGTSYEQYF. DNA of the CDR3: TGTGCCTGGACCTCCGGGACCTCCTACGAGCAGTACTTC.